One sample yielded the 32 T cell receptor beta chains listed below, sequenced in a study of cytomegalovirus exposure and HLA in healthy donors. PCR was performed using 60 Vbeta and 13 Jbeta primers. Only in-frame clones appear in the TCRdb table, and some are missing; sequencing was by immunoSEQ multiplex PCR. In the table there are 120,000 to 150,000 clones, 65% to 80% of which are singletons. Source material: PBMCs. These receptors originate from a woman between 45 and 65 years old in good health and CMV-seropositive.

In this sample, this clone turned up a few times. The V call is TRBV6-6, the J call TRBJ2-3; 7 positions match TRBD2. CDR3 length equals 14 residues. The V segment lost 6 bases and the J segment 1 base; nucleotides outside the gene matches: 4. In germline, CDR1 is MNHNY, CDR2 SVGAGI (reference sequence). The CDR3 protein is CASSSREGTDTQYF. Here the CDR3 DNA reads TGTGCCAGCAGCTCCCGGGAGGGCACAGATACGCAGTATTTT.

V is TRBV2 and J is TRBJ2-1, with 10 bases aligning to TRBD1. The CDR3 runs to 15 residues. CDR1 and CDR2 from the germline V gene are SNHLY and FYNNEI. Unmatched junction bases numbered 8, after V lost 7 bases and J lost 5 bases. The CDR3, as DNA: TGTGCCAGCAAATCATGGGACAGGGGAGACAATGAGCAGTTCTTC. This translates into CASKSWDRGDNEQFF.

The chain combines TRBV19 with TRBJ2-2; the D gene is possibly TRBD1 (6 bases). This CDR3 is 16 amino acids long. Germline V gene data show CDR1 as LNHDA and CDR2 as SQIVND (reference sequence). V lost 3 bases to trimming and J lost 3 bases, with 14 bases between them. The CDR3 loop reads CASSIRGTPHTGELFF. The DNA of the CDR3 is TGTGCCAGTAGTATTAGGGGGACCCCTCACACCGGGGAGCTGTTTTTT. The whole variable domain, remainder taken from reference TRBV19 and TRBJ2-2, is DGGITQSPKYLFRKEGQNVTLSCEQNLNHDAMYWYRQDPGQGLRLIYYSQIVNDFQKGDIAEGYSVSREKKESFPLTVTSAQKNPTAFYLCASSIRGTPHTGELFFGEGSRLTVL.

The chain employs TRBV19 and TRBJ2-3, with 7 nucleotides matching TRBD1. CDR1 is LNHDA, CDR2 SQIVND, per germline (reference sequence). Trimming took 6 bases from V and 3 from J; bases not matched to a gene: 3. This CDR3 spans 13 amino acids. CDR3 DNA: TGTGCCAGTAGGGGGACAGTAACAGATACGCAGTATTTT. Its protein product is CASRGTVTDTQYF.

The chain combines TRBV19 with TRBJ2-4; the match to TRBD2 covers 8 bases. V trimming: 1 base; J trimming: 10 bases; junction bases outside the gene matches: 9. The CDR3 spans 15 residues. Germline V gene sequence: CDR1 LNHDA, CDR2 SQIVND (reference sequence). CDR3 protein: CASSIGGRTLTIQYF. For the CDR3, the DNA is TGTGCCAGTAGTATAGGCGGGAGGACCCTGACAATTCAGTACTTC.

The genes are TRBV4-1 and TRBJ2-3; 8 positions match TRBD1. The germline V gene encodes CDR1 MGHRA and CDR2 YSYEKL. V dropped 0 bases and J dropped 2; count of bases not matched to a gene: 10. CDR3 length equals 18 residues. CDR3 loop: CASSQDGPGQGLTDTQYF. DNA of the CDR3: TGCGCCAGCAGCCAAGACGGGCCAGGACAGGGCCTCACAGATACGCAGTATTTT.

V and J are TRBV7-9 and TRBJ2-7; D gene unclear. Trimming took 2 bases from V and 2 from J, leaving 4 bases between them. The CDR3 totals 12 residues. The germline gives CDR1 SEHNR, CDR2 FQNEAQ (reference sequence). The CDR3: CASSLPTYEQYF. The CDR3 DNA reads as TGTGCCAGCAGCTTACCTACCTACGAGCAGTACTTC.

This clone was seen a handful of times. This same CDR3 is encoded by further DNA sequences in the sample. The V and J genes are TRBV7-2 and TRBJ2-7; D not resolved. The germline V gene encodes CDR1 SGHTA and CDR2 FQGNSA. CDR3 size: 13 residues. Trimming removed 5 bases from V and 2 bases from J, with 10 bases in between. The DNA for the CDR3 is TGTGCCAGCAGCCCGGGTATTCCCTACGAGCAGTACTTC. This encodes CASSPGIPYEQYF. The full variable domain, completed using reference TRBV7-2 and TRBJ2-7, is GAGVSQSPSNKVTEKGKDVELRCDPISGHTALYWYRQSLGQGLEFLIYFQGNSAPDKSGLPSDRFSAERTGGSVSTLTIQRTQQEDSAVYLCASSPGIPYEQYFGPGTRLTVT.

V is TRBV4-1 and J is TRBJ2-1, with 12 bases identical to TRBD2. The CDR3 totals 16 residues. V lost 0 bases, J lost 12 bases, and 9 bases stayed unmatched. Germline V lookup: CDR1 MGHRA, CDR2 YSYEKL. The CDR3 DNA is TGCGCCAGCAGCCAAGAATCGACTAGCGGGGGACTAGGGCAGTTCTTC. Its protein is CASSQESTSGGLGQFF.

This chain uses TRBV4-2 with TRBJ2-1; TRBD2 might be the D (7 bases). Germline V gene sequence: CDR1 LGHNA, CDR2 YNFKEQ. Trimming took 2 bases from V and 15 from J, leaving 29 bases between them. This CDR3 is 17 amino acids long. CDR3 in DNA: TGTGCCAGCAGCCAATTACTGGCGGGGGCGCCGAGGGTTGGTGCGTTCTTC. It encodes CASSQLLAGAPRVGAFF.

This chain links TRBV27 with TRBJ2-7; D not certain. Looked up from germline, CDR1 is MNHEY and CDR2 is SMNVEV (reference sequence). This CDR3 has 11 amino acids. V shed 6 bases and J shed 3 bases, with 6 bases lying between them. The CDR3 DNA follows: TGTGCCAGCAGACAGTACTACGAGCAGTACTTC. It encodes CASRQYYEQYF.

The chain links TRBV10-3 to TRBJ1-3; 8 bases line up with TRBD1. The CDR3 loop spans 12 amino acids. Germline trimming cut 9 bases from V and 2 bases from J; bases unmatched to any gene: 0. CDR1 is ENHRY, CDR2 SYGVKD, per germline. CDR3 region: CAIQGAGNTIYF. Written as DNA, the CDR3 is TGTGCCATACAGGGGGCTGGAAACACCATATATTTT.

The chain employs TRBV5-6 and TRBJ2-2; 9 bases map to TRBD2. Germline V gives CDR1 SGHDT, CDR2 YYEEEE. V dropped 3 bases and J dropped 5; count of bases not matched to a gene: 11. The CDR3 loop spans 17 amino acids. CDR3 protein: CASSSPQGLAPTGELFF. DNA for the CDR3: TGTGCCAGCAGCTCCCCCCAGGGACTAGCTCCTACCGGGGAGCTGTTTTTT.

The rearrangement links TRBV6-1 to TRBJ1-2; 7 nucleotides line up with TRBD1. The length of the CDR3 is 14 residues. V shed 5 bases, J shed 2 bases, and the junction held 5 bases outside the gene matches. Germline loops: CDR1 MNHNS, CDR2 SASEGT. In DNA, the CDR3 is TGTGCCAGCAGTTTAGACAGGGTAAACTATGGCTACACCTTC. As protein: CASSLDRVNYGYTF.

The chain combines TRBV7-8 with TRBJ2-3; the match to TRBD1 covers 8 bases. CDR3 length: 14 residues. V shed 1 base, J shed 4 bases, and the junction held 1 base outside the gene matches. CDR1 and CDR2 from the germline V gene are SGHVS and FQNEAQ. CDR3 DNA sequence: TGTGCCAGCAGCTTAGACAGGGGGGCAGATACGCAGTATTTT. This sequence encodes CASSLDRGADTQYF.

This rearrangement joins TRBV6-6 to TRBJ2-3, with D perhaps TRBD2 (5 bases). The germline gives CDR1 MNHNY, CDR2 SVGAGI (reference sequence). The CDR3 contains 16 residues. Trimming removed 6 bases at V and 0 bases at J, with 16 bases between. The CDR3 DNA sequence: TGTGCCAGCAGCTCTCCGGAACGGGGAAGCACAGATACGCAGTATTTT. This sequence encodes CASSSPERGSTDTQYF.

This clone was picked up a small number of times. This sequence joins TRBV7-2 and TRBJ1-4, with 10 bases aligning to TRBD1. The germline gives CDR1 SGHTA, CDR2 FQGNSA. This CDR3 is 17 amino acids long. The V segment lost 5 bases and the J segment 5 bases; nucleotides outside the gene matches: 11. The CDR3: CASSPRQGATVNEKLFF. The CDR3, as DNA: TGTGCCAGCAGCCCCAGACAGGGGGCTACGGTGAATGAAAAACTGTTTTTT. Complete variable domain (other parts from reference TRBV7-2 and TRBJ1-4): GAGVSQSPSNKVTEKGKDVELRCDPISGHTALYWYRQSLGQGLEFLIYFQGNSAPDKSGLPSDRFSAERTGGSVSTLTIQRTQQEDSAVYLCASSPRQGATVNEKLFFGSGTQLSVL.

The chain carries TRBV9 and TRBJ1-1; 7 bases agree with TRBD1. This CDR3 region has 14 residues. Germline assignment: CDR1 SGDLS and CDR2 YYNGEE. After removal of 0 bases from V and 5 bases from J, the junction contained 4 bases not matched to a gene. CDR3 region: CASSVAMDRTEAFF. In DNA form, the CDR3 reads TGTGCCAGCAGCGTAGCGATGGACAGGACTGAAGCTTTCTTT. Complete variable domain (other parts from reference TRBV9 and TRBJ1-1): DSGVTQTPKHLITATGQRVTLRCSPRSGDLSVYWYQQSLDQGLQFLIQYYNGEERAKGNILERFSAQQFPDLHSELNLSSLELGDSALYFCASSVAMDRTEAFFGQGTRLTVV.

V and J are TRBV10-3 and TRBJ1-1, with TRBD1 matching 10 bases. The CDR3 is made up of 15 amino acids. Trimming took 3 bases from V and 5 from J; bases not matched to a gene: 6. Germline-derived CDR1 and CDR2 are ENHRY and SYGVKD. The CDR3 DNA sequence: TGTGCCATCAGTGACCGGCCGGACAGGGGGACTGAAGCTTTCTTT. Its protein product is CAISDRPDRGTEAFF.

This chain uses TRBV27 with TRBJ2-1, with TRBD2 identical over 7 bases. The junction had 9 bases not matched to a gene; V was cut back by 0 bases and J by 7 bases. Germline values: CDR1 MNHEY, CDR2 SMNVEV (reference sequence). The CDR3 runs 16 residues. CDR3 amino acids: CASSLSFLSGGNEQFF. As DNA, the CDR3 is TGTGCCAGCAGTTTATCGTTTCTGTCGGGGGGTAATGAGCAGTTCTTC.

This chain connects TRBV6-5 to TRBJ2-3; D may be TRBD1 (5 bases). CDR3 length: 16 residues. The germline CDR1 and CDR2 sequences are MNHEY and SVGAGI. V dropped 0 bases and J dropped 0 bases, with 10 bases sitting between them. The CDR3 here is CASSYSGQLSTDTQYF. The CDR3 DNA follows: TGTGCCAGCAGTTACTCCGGACAACTAAGCACAGATACGCAGTATTTT.

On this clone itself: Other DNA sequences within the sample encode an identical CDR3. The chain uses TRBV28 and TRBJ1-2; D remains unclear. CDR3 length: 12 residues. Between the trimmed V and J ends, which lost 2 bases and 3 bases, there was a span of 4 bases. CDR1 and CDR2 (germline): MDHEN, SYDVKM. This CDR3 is CASSLPYYGYTF. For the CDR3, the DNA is TGTGCCAGCAGTTTACCCTACTATGGCTACACCTTC.

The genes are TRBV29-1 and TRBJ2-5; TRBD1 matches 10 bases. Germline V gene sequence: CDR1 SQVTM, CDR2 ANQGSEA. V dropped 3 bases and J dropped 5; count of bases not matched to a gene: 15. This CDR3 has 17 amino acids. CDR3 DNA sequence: TGCAGCGTTGACAGAGGCCGGACAGGGGGAGGTAGTGAGACCCAGTACTTC. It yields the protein CSVDRGRTGGGSETQYF.

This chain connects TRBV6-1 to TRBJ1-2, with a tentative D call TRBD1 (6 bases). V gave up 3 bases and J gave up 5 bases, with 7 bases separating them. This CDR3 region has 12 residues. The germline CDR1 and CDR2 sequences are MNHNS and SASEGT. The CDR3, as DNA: TGTGCCAGCAGTGATGGGACATATGGCTACACCTTC. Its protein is CASSDGTYGYTF.

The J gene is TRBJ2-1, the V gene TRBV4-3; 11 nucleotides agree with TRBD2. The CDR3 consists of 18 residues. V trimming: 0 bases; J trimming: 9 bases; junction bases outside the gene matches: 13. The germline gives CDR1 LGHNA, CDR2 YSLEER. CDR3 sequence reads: CASSQDSGGATNPAEQFF. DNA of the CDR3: TGCGCCAGCAGCCAAGATAGCGGGGGGGCAACCAACCCCGCTGAGCAGTTCTTC.

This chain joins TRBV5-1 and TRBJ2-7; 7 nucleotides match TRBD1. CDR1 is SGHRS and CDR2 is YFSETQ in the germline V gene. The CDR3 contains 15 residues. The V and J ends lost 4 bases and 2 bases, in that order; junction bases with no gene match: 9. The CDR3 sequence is CASSPDGQVTYEQYF. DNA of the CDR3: TGCGCCAGCAGCCCAGACGGACAGGTTACCTACGAGCAGTACTTC.

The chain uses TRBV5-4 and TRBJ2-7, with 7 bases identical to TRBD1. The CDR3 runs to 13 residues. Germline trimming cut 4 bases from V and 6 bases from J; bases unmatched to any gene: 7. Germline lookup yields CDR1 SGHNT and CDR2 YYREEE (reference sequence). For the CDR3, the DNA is TGTGCCAGCAGCCGCGACAGGGTCGGCGAGCAGTACTTC. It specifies CASSRDRVGEQYF.

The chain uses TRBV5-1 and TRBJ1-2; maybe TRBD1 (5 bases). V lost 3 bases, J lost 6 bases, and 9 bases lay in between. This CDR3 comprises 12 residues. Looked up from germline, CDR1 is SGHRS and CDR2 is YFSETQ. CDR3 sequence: CASSSTEDGYTF. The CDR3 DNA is TGCGCCAGCAGCTCGACAGAAGATGGCTACACCTTC.

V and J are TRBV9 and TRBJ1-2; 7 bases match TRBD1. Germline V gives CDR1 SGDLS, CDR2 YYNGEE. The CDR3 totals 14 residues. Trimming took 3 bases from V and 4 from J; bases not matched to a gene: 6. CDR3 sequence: CASSAMGTAYGYTF. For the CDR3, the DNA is TGTGCCAGCAGCGCCATGGGGACAGCCTATGGCTACACCTTC. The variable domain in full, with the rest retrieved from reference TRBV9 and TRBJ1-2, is DSGVTQTPKHLITATGQRVTLRCSPRSGDLSVYWYQQSLDQGLQFLIQYYNGEERAKGNILERFSAQQFPDLHSELNLSSLELGDSALYFCASSAMGTAYGYTFGSGTRLTVV.

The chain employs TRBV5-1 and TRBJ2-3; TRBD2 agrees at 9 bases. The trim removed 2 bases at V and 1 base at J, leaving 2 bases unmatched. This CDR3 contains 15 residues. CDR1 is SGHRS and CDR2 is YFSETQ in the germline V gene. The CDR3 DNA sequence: TGCGCCAGCAGCTTTCGCGGGGGGGGCACAGATACGCAGTATTTT. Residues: CASSFRGGGTDTQYF.

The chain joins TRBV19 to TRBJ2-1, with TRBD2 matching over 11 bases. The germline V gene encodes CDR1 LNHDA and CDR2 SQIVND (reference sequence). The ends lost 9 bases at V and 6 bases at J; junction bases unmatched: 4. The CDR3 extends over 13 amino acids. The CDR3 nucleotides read TGTGCCAGCCAACTAGCGGGGGTCAATGAGCAGTTCTTC. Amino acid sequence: CASQLAGVNEQFF.

This CDR3 reads CASSGPSGDTGELFF. The CDR3 bases are TGTGCCAGCAGCGGCCCAAGCGGGGACACCGGGGAGCTGTTTTTT. The chain has TRBV9 and TRBJ2-2; the match to TRBD2 covers 7 bases. The CDR3 is 15 amino acids. Germline trimming cut 3 bases from V and 3 bases from J; bases unmatched to any gene: 5. CDR1 and CDR2 (germline): SGDLS, YYNGEE.